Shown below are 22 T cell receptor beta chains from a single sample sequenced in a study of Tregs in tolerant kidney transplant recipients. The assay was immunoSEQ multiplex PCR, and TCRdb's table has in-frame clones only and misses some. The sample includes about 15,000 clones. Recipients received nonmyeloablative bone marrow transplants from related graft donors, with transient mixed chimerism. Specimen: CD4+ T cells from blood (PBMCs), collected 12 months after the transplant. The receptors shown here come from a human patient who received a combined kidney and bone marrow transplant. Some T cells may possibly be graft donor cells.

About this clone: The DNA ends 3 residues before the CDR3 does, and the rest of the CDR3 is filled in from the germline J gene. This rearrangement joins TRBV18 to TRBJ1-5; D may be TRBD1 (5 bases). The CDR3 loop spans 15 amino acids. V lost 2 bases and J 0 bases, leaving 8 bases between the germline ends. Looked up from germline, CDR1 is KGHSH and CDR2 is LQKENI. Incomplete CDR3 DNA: TGTGCCAGCTCACCAGGGGCCCATAGCAATCAGCCC. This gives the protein CASSPGAHSNQP. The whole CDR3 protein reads CASSPGAHSNQPQHF.

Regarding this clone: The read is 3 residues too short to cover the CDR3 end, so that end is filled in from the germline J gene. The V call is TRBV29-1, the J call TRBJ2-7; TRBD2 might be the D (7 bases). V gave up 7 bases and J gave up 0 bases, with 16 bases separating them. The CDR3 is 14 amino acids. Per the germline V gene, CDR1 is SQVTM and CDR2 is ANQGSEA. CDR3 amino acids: CSASRGGRSYEQYF. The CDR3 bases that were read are TGCAGCGCCTCCAGGGGAGGGCGCTCCTACGAG.

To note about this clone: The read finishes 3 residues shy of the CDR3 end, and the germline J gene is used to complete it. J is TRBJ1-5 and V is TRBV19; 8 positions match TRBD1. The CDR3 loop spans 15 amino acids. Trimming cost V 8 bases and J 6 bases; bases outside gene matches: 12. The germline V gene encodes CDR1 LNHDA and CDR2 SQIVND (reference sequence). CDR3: CASVGQARLGQPQHF. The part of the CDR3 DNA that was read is TGTGCCAGTGTGGGACAGGCCCGGCTCGGTCAGCCC.

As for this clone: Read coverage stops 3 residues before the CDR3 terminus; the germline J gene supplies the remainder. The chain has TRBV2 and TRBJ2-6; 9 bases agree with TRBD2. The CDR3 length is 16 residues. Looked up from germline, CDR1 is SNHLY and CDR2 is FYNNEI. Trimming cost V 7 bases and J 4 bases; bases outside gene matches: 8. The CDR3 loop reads CASTGTSRSGANVLTF. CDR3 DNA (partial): TGTGCCAGCACCGGGACTAGCAGGTCCGGGGCCAACGTC.

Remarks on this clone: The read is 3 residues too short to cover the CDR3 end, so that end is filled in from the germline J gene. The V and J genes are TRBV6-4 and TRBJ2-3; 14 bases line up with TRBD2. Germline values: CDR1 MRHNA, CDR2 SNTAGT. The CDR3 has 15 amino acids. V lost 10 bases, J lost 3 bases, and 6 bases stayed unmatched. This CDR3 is CATGTSGSGTDTQYF. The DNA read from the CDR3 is TGTGCCACCGGGACTAGCGGGAGTGGGACAGATACG.

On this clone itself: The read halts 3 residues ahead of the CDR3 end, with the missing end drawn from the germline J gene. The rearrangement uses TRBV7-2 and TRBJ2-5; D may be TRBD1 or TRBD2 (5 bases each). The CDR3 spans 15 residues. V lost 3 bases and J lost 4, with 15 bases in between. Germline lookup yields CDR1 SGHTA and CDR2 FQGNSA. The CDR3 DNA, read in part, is TGTGCCAGCAGCTTGAGAGGGGCCTCCCCAGAGACC. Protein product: CASSLRGASPET. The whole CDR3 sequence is CASSLRGASPETQYF.

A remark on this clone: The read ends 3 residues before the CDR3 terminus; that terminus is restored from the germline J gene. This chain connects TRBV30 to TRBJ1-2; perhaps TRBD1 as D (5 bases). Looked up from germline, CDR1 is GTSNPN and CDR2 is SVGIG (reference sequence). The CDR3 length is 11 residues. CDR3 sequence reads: CAWTAGHGYTF. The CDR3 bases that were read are TGTGCCTGGACGGCAGGGCACGGC.

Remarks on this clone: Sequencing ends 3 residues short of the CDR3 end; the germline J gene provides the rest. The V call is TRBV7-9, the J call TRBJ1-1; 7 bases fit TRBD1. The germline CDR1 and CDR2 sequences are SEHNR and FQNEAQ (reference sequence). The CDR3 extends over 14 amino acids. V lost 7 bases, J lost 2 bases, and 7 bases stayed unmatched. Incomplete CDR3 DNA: TGTGCCAGCACCAGAGGGACAGCTAACACTGAA. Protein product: CASTRGTANTE. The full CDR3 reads CASTRGTANTEAFF. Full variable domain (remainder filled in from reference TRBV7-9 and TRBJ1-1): DTGVSQNPRHKITKRGQNVTFRCDPISEHNRLYWYRQTLGQGPEFLTYFQNEAQLEKSRLLSDRFSAERPKGSFSTLEIQRTEQGDSAMYLCASTRGTANTEAFFGQGTRLTVV.

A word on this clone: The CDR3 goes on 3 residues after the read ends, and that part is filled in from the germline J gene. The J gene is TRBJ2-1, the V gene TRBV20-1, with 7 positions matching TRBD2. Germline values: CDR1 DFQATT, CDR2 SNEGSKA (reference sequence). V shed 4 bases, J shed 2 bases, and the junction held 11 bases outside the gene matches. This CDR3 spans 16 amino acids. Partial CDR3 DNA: TGCAGTGCTACCCTCCACCTAGCGGTCACCTACAATGAG. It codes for CSATLHLAVTYNE. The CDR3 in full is CSATLHLAVTYNEQFF.

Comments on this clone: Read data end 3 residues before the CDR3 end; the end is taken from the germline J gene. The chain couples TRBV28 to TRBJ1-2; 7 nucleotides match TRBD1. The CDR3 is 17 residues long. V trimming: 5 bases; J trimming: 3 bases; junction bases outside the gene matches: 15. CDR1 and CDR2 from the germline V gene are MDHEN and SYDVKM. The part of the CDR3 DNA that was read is TGTGCCAGCAGTCTAACGGGTCCCATGACAGGGTACTATGGC. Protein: CASSLTGPMTGYYG. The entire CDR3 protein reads CASSLTGPMTGYYGYTF.

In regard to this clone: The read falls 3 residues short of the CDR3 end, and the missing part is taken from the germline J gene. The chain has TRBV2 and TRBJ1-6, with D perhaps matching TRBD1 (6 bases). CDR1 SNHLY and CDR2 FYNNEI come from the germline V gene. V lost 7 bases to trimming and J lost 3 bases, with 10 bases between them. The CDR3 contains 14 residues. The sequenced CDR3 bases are TGTGCCAGCACTCAACAGGGCTATAATTCACCC. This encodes CASTQQGYNSP. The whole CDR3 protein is CASTQQGYNSPLHF.

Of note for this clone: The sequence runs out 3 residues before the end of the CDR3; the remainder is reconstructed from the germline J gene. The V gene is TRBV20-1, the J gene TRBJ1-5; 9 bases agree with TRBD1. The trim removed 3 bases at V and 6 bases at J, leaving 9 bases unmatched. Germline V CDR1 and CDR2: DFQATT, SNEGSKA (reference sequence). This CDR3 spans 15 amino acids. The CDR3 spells CSASRGQGFGQPQHF. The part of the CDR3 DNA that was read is TGCAGTGCTAGTAGGGGACAGGGATTCGGTCAGCCC.

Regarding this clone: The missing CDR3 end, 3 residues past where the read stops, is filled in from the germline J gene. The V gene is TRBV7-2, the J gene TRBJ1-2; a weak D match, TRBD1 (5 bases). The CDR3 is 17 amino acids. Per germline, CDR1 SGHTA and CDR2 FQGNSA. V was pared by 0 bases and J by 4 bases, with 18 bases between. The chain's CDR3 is CASSLATPDTSTYGYTF. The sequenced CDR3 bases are TGTGCCAGCAGCTTAGCGACGCCGGACACCTCCACCTATGGC.

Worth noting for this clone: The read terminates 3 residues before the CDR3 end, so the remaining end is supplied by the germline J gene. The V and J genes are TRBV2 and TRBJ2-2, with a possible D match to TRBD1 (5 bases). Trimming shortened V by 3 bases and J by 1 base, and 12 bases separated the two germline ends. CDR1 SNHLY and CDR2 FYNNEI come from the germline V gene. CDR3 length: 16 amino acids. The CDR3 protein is CASSDWGPGNTGELFF. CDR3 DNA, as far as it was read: TGTGCCAGCAGTGACTGGGGCCCGGGGAACACCGGGGAG.

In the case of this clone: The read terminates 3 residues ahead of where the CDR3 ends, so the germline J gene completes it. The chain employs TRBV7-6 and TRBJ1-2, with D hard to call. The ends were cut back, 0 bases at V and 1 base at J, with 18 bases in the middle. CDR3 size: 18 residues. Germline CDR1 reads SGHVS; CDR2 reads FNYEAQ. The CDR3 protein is CASSLAGRGEGINYGYTF. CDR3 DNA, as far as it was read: TGTGCCAGCAGCTTAGCAGGTCGGGGAGAGGGCATTAACTATGGC.

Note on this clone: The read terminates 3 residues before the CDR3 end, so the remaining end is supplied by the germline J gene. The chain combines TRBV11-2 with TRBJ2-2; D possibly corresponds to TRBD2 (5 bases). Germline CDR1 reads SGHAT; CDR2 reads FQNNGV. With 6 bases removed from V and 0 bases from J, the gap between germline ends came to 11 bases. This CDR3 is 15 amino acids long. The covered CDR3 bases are TGTGCCAGCAGACGGACTGGATCGAACACCGGGGAG. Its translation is CASRRTGSNTGE. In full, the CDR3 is CASRRTGSNTGELFF.

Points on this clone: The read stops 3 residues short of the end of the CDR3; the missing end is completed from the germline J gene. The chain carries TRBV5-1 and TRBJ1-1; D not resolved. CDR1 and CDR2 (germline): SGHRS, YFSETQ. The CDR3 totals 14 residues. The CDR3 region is CASSTARGRVKAFF. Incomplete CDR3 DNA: TGCGCCAGCAGCACCGCCCGCGGGCGAGTAAAA.

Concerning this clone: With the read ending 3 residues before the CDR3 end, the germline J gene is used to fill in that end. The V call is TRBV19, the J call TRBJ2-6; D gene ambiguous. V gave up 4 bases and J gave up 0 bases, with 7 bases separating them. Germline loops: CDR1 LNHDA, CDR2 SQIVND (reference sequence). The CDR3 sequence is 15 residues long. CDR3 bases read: TGTGCCAGTAGTACCCCCGGCTCTGGGGCCAACGTC. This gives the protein CASSTPGSGANV. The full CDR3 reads CASSTPGSGANVLTF. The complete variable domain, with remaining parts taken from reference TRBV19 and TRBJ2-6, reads DGGITQSPKYLFRKEGQNVTLSCEQNLNHDAMYWYRQDPGQGLRLIYYSQIVNDFQKGDIAEGYSVSREKKESFPLTVTSAQKNPTAFYLCASSTPGSGANVLTFGAGSRLTVL.

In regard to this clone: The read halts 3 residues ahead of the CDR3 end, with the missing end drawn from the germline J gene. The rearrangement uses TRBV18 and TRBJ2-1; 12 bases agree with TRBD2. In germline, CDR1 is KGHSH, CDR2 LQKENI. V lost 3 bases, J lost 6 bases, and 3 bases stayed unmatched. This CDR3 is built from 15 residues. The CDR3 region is CASSPGLAGSNEQFF. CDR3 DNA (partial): TGTGCCAGCTCACCCGGACTAGCGGGATCCAATGAG. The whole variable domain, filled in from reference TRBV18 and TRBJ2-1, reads NAGVMQNPRHLVRRRGQEARLRCSPMKGHSHVYWYRQLPEEGLKFMVYLQKENIIDESGMPKERFSAEFPKEGPSILRIQQVVRGDSAAYFCASSPGLAGSNEQFFGPGTRLTVL.

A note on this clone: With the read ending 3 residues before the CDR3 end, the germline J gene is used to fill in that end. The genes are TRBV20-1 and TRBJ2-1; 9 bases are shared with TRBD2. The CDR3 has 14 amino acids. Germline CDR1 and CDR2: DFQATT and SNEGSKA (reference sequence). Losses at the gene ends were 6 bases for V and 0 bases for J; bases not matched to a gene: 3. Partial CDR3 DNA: TGCAGTGCCTTTAGCGGGAGCTCCTACAATGAG. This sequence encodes CSAFSGSSYNE. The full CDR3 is CSAFSGSSYNEQFF.

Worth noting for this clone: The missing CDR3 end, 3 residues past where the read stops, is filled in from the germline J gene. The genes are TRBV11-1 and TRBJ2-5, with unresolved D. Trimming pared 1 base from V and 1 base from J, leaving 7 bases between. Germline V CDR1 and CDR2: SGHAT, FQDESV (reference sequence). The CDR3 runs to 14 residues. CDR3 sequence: CASSLGAGQETQYF. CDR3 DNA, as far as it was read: TGTGCCAGCAGCTTAGGGGCAGGCCAAGAGACC.

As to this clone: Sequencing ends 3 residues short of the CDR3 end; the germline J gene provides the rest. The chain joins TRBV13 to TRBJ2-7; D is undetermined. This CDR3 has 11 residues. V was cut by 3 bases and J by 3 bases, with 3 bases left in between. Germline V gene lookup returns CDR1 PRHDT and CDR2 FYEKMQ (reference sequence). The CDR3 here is CASSFHYEQYF. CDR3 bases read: TGTGCCAGCAGCTTTCACTACGAG.